This record looks at one TCR beta chain sequence and its context. Its antigen is not identified. This entry is derived from a study of T cell repertoires in cytomegalovirus infection. Study-level background: A matching HLA type, together with CMV infection, was signaled by public TCR beta signatures. The study, taken as a whole, reports: Ex vivo, HLA-C-restricted CMV-specific TCR beta clonotypes prevailed over the rest of the response.

Using its own MiXCR run on the reads, TCRdb lists one record per CDR3 protein. This sample has 450,000 to 600,000 distinct CDR3 sequences, with 11% found just once. The sample taken for sequencing was PBMCs. The TCR originated in a human donor in good health (CMV status not recorded). Some clones in this sample may be carry-over from other donors' samples.

The CDR3 coding sequence is TGCGCCAGCAGCCAAAGCGACAGGGGCTACGAGCAGTACTTC. Translated: CASSQSDRGYEQYF. This chain uses TRBV4-1 with TRBJ2-7, with 8 bases aligning to TRBD1. J lost 3 bases, V lost 2 bases, and 3 bases had no gene match. This CDR3 is built from 14 residues. From germline, CDR1 is MGHRA and CDR2 YSYEKL.